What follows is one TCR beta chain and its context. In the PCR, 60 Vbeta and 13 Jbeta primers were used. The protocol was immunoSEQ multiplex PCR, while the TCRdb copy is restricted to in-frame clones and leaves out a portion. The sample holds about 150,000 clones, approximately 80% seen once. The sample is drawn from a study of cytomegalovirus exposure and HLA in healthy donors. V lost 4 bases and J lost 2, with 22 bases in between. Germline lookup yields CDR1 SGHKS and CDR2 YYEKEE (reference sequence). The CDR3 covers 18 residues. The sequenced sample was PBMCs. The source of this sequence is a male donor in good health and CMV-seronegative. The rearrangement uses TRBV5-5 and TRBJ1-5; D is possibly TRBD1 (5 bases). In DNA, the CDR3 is TGTGCCAGCAGCCGACAGTTGGGAGGAGAGAGGGGCAATCAGCCCCAGCATTTT. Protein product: CASSRQLGGERGNQPQHF. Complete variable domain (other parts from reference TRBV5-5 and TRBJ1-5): DAGVTQSPTHLIKTRGQQVTLRCSPISGHKSVSWYQQVLGQGPQFIFQYYEKEERGRGNFPDRFSARQFPNYSSELNVNALLLGDSALYLCASSRQLGGERGNQPQHFGDGTRLSIL.